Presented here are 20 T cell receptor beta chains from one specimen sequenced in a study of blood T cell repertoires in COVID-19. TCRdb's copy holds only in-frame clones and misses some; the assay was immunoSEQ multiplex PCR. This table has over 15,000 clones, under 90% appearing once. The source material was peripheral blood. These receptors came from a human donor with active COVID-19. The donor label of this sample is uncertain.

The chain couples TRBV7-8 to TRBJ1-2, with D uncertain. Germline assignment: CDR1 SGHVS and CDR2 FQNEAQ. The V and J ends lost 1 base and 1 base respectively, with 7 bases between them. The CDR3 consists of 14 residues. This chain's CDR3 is CASSLDAVNYGYTF. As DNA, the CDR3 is TGTGCCAGCAGCTTAGATGCGGTTAACTATGGCTACACCTTC.

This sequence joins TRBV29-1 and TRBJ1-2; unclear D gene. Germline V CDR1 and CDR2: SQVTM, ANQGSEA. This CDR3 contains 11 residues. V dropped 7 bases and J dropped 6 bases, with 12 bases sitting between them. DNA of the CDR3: TGCAGCGGAGGGCAGTGGGATGGCTACACCTTC. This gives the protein CSGGQWDGYTF.

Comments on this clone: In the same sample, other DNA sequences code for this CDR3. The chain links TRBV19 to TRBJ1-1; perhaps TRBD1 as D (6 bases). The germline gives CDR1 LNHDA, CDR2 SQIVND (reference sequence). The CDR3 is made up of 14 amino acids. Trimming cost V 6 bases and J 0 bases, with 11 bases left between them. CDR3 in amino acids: CASSPQGMNTEAFF. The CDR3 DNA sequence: TGTGCCAGTAGCCCTCAGGGGATGAACACTGAAGCTTTCTTT.

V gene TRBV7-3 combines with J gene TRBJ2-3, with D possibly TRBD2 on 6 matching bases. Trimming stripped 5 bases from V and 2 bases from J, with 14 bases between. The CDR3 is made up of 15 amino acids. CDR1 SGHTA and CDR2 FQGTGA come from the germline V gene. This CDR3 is CASSPTGGLTDTQYF. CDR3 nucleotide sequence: TGTGCCAGCAGCCCCACTGGGGGACTCACAGATACGCAGTATTTT.

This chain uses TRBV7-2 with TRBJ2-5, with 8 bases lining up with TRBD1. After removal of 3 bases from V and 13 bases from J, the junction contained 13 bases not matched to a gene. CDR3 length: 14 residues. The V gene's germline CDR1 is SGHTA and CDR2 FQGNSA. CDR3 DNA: TGTGCCAGCAGCTTGGATGCGAATTCCGGGACAGGGTACTTC. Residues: CASSLDANSGTGYF.

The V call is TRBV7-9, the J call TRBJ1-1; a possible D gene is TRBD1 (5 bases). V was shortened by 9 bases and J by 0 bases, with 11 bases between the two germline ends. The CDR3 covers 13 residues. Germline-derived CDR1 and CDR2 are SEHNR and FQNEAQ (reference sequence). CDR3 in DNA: TGTGCCAGTTCAACAGGACTGAACACTGAAGCTTTCTTT. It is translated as CASSTGLNTEAFF.

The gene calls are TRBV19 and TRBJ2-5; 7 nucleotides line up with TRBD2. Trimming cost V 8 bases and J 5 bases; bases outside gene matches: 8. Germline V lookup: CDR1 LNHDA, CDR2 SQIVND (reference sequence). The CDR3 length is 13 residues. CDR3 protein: CASSGGGHETQYF. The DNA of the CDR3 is TGTGCCAGTTCGGGCGGGGGTCACGAGACCCAGTACTTC.

The CDR3 region has the DNA TGTGCCAGCAGTGGGGACTCGACCTGGAGCACAGATACGCAGTATTTT. This codes for CASSGDSTWSTDTQYF. The chain recombines TRBV9 with TRBJ2-3; perhaps TRBD2 as D (6 bases). Germline lookup yields CDR1 SGDLS and CDR2 YYNGEE. Trimming took off 5 bases at V and 0 bases at J, with 16 bases between the two ends. The CDR3 is 16 amino acids.

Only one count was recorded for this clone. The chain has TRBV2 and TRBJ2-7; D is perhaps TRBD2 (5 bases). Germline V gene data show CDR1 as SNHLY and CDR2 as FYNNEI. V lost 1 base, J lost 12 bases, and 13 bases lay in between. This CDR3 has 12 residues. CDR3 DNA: TGTGCCAGCAGTGAAGAGAGGGTAGTGCTGTACTTC. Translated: CASSEERVVLYF.

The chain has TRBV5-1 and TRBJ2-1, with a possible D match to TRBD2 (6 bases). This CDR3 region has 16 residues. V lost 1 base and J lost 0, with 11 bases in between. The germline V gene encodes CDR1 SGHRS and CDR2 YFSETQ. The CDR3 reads CASSLMGGRSYNEQFF. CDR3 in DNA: TGCGCCAGCAGCTTGATGGGGGGTCGCTCCTACAATGAGCAGTTCTTC.

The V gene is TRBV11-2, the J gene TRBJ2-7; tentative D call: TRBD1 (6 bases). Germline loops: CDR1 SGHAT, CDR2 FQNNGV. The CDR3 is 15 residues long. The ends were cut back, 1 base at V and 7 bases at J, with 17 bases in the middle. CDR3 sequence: CASSLGPGDVGEQYF. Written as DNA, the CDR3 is TGTGCCAGCAGCTTAGGTCCAGGGGACGTCGGAGAGCAGTACTTC.

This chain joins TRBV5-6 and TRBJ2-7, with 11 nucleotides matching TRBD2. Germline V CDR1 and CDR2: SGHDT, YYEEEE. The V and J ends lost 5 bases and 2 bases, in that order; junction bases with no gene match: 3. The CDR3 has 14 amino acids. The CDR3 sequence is CASRLAGGPYEQYF. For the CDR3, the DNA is TGTGCCAGCAGGCTAGCGGGGGGTCCCTACGAGCAGTACTTC.

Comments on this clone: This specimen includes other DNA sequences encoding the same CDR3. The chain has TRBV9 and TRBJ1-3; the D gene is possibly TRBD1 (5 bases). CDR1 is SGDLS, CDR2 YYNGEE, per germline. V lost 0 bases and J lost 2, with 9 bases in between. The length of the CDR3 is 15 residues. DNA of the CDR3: TGTGCCAGCAGCGTAGGGGGGGTGGCTGGAAACACCATATATTTT. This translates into CASSVGGVAGNTIYF.

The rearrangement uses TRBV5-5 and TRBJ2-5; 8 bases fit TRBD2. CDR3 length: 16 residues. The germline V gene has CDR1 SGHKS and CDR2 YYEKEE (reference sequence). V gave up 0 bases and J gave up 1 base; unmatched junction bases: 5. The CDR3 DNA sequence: TGTGCCAGCAGCTTGGGGGTAGCGGGGATCCAAGAGACCCAGTACTTC. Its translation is CASSLGVAGIQETQYF.

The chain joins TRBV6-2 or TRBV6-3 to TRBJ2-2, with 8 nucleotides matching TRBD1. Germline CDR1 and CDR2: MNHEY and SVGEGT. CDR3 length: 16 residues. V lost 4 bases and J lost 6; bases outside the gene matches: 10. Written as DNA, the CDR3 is TGTGCCAGCAGTTTGCGGACAGGGTGGAGGTCCGGGGAGCTGTTTTTT. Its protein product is CASSLRTGWRSGELFF.

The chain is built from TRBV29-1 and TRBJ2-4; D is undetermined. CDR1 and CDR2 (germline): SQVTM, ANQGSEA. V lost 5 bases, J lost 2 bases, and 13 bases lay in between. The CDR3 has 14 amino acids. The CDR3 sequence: CSVYESLTKNIQYF. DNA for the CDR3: TGCAGCGTTTATGAGAGTTTGACCAAAAACATTCAGTACTTC. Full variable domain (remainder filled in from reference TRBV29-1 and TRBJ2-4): SAVISQKPSRDICQRGTSLTIQCQVDSQVTMMFWYRQQPGQSLTLIATANQGSEATYESGFVIDKFPISRPNLTFSTLTVSNMSPEDSSIYLCSVYESLTKNIQYFGAGTRLSVL.

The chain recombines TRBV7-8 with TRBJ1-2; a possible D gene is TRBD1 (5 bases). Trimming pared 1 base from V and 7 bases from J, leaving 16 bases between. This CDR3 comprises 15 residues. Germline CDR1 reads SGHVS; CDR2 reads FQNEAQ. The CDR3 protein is CASSLVGAGRSGYTF. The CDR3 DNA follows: TGTGCCAGCAGCTTAGTTGGGGCAGGGCGAAGTGGCTACACCTTC.

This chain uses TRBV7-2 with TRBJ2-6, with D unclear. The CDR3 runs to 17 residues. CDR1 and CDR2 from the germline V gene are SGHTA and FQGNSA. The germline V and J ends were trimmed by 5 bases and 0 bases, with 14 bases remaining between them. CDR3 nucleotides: TGTGCCAGCAGCCCCCGACGGAGCACCTCTGGGGCCAACGTCCTGACTTTC. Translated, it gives CASSPRRSTSGANVLTF.

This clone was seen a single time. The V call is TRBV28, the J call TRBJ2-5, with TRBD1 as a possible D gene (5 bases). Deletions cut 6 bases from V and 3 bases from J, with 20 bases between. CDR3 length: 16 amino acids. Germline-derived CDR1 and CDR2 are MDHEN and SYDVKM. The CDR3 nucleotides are TGTGCCAGCAGCCCTACAGGCCAGGCGTCGAAAGAGACCCAGTACTTC. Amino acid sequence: CASSPTGQASKETQYF.

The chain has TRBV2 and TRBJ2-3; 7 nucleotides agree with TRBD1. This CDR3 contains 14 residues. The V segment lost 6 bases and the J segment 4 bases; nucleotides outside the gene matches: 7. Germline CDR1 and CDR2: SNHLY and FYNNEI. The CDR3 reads CASRRGLGSDTQYF. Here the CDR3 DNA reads TGTGCCAGCAGGAGGGGGCTCGGCTCAGATACGCAGTATTTT.